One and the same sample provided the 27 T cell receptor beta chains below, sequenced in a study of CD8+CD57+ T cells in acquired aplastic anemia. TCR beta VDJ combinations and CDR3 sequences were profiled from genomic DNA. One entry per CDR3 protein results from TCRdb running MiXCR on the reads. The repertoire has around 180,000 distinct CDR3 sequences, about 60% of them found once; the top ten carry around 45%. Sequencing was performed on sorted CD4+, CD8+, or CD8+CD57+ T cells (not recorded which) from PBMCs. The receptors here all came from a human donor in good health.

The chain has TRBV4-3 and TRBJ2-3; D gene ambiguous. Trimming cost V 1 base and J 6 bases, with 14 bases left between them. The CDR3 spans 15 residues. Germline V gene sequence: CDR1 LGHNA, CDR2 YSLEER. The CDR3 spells CASSQARGTGDTQYF. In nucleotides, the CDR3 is TGCGCCAGCAGCCAAGCTCGAGGCACTGGGGATACGCAGTATTTT.

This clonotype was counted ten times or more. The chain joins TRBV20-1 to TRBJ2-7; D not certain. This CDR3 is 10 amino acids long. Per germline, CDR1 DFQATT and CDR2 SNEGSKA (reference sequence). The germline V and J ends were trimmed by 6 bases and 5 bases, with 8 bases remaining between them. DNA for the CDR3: TGCAGTGCGCTTAACAACGAGCAGTACTTC. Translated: CSALNNEQYF.

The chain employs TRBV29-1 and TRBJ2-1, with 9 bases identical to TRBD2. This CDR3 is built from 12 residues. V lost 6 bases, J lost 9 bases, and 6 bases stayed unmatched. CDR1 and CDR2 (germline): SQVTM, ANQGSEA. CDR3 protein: CSVAGGQGEQFF. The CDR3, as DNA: TGCAGCGTGGCGGGAGGGCAAGGTGAGCAGTTCTTC.

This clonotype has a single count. DNA of the CDR3: TGTGCCAGCAGCACCTCGCGGGCGGTTTACAATGAGCAGTATTTT. Translation: CASSTSRAVYNEQYF. The J gene is TRBJ2-3, the V gene TRBV11-2, with D possibly matching TRBD2 (5 bases). V was shortened by 5 bases and J by 11 bases, with 23 bases between the two germline ends. The germline V gene encodes CDR1 SGHAT and CDR2 FQNNGV. This CDR3 has 15 residues.

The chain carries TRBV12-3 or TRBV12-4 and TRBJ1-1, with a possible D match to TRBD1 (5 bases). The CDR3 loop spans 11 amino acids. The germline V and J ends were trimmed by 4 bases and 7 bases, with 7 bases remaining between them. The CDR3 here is CASSWGGEAFF. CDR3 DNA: TGTGCCAGCAGTTGGGGGGGTGAAGCTTTCTTT.

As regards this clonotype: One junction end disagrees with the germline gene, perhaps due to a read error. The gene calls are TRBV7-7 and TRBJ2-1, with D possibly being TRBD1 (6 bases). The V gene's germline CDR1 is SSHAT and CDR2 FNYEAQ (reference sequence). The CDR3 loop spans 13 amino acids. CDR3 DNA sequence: TGTGCTAGCAGCTCAACAGGGCTCGATGAGCAGTTCTTC. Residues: CASSSTGLDEQFF.

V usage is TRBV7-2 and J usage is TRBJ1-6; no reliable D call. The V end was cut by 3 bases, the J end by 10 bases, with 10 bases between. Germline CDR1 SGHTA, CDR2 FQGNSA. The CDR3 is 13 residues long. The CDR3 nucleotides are TGTGCCAGCAGCTTCGTTGAGGACTCACCCCTCCACTTT. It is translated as CASSFVEDSPLHF.

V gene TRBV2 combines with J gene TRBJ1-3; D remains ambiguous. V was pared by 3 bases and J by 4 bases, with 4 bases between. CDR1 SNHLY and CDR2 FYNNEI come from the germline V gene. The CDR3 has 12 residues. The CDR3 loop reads CASSDGGNTIYF. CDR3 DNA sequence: TGTGCCAGCAGTGACGGGGGAAACACCATATATTTT.

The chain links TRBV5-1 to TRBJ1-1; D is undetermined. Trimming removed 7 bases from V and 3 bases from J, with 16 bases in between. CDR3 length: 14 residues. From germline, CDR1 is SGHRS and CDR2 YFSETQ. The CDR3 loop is CASEKRRGDTEAFF. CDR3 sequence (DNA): TGCGCCAGCGAGAAACGGCGGGGAGACACTGAAGCTTTCTTT.

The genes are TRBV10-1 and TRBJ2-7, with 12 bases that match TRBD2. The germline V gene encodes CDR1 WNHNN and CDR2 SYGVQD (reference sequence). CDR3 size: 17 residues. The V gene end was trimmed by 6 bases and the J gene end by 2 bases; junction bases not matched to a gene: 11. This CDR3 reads CASSDLPGLAGTYEQYF. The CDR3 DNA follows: TGCGCCAGCAGCGACCTGCCGGGACTAGCGGGTACCTACGAGCAGTACTTC.

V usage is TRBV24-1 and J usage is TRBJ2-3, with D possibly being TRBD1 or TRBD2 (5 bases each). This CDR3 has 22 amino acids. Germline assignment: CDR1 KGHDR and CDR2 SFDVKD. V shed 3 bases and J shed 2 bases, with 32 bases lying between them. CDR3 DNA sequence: TGTGCCACCAGTGATCAGCCGGGACGACTAAGTGGGGGAAGGGTCAACACAGATACGCAGTATTTT. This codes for CATSDQPGRLSGGRVNTDTQYF.

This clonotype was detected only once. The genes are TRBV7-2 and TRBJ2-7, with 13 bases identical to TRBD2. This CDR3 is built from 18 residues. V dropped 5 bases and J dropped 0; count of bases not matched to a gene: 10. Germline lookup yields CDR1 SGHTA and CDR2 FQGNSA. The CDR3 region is CASSINRRTSGSSYEQYF. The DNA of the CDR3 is TGTGCCAGCAGCATAAACAGGCGGACTAGCGGGAGCTCCTACGAGCAGTACTTC.

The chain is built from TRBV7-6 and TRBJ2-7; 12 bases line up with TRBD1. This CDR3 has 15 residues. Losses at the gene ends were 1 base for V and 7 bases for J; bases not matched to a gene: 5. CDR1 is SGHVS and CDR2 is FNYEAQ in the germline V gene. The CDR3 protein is CASSLEGQGAREQYF. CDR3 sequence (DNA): TGTGCCAGCAGCTTAGAGGGACAGGGGGCGCGGGAGCAGTACTTC.

CDR3 protein: CASSGGRGDRGYTF. In DNA, the CDR3 is TGTGCCAGCAGCGGGGGTAGGGGGGATCGGGGCTACACCTTC. The rearrangement joins TRBV7-3 to TRBJ1-2; TRBD1 might be the D (6 bases). Per the germline V gene, CDR1 is SGHTA and CDR2 is FQGTGA. There are 14 residues in the CDR3. Trimming shortened V by 5 bases and J by 8 bases, and 18 bases separated the two germline ends. Drawing the rest from reference TRBV7-3 and TRBJ1-2, the complete variable domain is GAGVSQTPSNKVTEKGKYVELRCDPISGHTALYWYRQSLGQGPEFLIYFQGTGAADDSGLPNDRFFAVRPEGSVSTLKIQRTERGDSAVYLCASSGGRGDRGYTFGSGTRLTVV.

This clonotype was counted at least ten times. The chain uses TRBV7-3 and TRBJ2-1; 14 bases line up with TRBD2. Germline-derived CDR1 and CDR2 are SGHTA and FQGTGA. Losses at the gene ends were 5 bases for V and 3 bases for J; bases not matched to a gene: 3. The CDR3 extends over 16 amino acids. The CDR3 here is CASSPGTSGSYNEQFF. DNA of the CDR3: TGTGCCAGCAGCCCCGGGACTAGCGGGAGCTACAATGAGCAGTTCTTC.

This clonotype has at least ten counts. Here the CDR3 reads CASSTSRAVYNEQFF. The CDR3 DNA reads as TGTGCCAGCAGCACCTCGCGGGCGGTTTACAATGAGCAGTTCTTC. V usage is TRBV11-2 and J usage is TRBJ2-1; maybe TRBD2 (5 bases). This CDR3 region has 15 residues. The germline gives CDR1 SGHAT, CDR2 FQNNGV. V was cut by 5 bases and J by 4 bases, with 15 bases left in between.

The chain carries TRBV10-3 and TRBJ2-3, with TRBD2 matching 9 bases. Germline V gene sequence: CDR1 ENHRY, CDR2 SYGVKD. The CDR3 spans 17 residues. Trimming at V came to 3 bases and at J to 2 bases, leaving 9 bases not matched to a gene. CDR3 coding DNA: TGTGCCATCAGTGACCCGGGACTAGCTGGTACCACAGATACGCAGTATTTT. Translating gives CAISDPGLAGTTDTQYF.

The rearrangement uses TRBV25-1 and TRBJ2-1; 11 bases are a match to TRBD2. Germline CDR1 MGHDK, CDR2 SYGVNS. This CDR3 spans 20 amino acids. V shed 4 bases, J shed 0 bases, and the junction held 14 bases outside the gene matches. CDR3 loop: CASSAPSGGRYPSSYNEQFF. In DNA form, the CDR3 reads TGTGCCAGCAGTGCGCCTAGCGGGGGGCGCTACCCCAGCTCCTACAATGAGCAGTTCTTC.

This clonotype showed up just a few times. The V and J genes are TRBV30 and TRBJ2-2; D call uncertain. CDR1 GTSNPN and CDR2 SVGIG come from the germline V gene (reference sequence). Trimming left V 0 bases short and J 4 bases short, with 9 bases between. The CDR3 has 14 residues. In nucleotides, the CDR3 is TGTGCCTGGAGTGTATCCGTCTCCACCGGGGAGCTGTTTTTT. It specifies CAWSVSVSTGELFF. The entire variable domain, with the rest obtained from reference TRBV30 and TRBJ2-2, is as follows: SQTIHQWPATLVQPVGSPLSLECTVEGTSNPNLYWYRQAAGRGLQLLFYSVGIGQISSEVPQNLSASRPQDRQFILSSKKLLLSDSGFYLCAWSVSVSTGELFFGEGSRLTVL.

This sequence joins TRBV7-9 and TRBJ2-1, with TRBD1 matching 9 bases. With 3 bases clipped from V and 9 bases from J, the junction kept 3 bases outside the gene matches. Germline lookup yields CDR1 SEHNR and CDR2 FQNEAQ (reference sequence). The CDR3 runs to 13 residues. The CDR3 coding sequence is TGTGCCAGCAGCTTTCCGGGACAGGGTGAGCAGTTCTTC. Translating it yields CASSFPGQGEQFF.

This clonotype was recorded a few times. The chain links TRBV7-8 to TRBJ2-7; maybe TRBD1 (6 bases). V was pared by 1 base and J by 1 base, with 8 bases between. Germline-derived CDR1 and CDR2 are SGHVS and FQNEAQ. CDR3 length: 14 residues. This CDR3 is CASSLGQESYEQYF. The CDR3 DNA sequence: TGTGCCAGCAGCTTAGGACAGGAATCCTACGAGCAGTACTTC.

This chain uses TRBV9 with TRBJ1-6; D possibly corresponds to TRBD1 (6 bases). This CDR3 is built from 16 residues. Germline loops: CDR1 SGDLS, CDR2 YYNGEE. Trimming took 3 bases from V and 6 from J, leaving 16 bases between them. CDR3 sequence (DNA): TGTGCCAGCAGCGCCGCCGCGACAGGTTTTAATTCACCCCTCCACTTT. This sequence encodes CASSAAATGFNSPLHF.

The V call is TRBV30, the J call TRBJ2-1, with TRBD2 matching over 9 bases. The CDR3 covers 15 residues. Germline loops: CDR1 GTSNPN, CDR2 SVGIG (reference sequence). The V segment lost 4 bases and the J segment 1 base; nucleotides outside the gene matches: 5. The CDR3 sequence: CAWTGLAESYNEQFF. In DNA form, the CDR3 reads TGTGCCTGGACGGGACTAGCAGAATCCTACAATGAGCAGTTCTTC.

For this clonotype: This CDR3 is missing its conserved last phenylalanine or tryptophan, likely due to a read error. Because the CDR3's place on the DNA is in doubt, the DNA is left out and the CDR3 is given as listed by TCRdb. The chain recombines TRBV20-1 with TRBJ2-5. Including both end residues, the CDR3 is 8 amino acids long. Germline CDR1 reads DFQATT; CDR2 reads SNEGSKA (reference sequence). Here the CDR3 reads CSARDPKV.

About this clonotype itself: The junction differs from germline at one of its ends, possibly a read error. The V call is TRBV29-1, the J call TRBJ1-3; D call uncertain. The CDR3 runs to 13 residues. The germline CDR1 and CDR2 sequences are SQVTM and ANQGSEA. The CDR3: CSVDGTDGNTMYF. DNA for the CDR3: TGCAGCGTTGACGGTACAGATGGAAACACCATGTATTTT.

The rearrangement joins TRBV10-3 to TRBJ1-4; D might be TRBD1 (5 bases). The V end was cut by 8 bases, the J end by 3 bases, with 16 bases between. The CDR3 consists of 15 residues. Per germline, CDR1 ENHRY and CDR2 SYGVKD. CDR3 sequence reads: CAIRPGDAANEKLFF. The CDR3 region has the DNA TGTGCCATCCGCCCGGGGGATGCGGCTAATGAAAAACTGTTTTTT.

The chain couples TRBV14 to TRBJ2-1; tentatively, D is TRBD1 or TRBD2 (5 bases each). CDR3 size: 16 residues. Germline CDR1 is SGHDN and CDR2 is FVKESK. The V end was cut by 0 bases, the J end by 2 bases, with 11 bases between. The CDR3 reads CASSQERGAAYNEQFF. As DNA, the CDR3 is TGTGCCAGCAGCCAAGAACGAGGGGCGGCCTACAATGAGCAGTTCTTC.